Following are 13 T cell receptor beta chains from one sample sequenced in a study of metastatic and nonmetastatic thyroid tumors. Nobody among the patients had been given any treatment before thyroid surgery. TCRdb re-clonotyped the PCR reads through MiXCR. Counted here are some 13,000 clones, around 30% occurring once; the ten biggest clones make up less than 15%. The sequenced sample was tumor tissue. These receptors were taken from a female donor with papillary thyroid cancer or a benign thyroid nodule (not recorded which). Some clones in this sample may be carry-over from other donors' samples.

J is TRBJ2-3 and V is TRBV7-9, with TRBD2 matching over 10 bases. The CDR3 loop spans 12 amino acids. Germline V CDR1 and CDR2: SEHNR, FQNEAQ (reference sequence). The CDR3 nucleotides read TGTCTAGCGGGAGTGAACACAGATACGCAGTATTTT. Translated: CLAGVNTDTQYF. Complete variable domain (other parts from reference TRBV7-9 and TRBJ2-3): DTGVSQNPRHKITKRGQNVTFRCDPISEHNRLYWYRQTLGQGPEFLTYFQNEAQLEKSRLLSDRFSAERPKGSFSTLEIQRTEQGDSAMYLCLAGVNTDTQYFGPGTRLTVL.

This clone was found many times. The V and J genes are TRBV7-3 and TRBJ2-1, with a tentative D call TRBD2 (7 bases). Trimming took off 4 bases at V and 7 bases at J, with 14 bases between the two ends. Germline values: CDR1 SGHTA, CDR2 FQGTGA. CDR3 length: 14 amino acids. The chain's CDR3 is CASSSGGGKNEQFF. Written as DNA, the CDR3 is TGTGCCAGCAGCTCGGGGGGCGGAAAGAATGAGCAGTTCTTC. The full variable domain, its missing parts supplied by reference TRBV7-3 and TRBJ2-1, is GAGVSQTPSNKVTEKGKYVELRCDPISGHTALYWYRQSLGQGPEFLIYFQGTGAADDSGLPNDRFFAVRPEGSVSTLKIQRTERGDSAVYLCASSSGGGKNEQFFGPGTRLTVL.

The chain links TRBV3-1 to TRBJ1-6; no reliable D call. The CDR3 is 15 amino acids. Germline V gene data show CDR1 as LGHDT and CDR2 as YNNKEL (reference sequence). V lost 1 base to trimming and J lost 10 bases, with 14 bases between them. The CDR3 region is CASSQGWRSDSPLHF. For the CDR3, the DNA is TGTGCCAGCAGCCAAGGTTGGCGCAGCGACTCACCCCTCCACTTT.

There are many counts of this clone. CDR3 sequence reads: CASSGQGYREKLFF. DNA of the CDR3: TGTGCCAGCAGTGGACAGGGGTATCGTGAAAAACTGTTTTTT. The chain has TRBV6-1 and TRBJ1-4; TRBD1 agrees at 8 bases. CDR1 is MNHNS, CDR2 SASEGT, per germline. The V gene end was trimmed by 4 bases and the J gene end by 7 bases; junction bases not matched to a gene: 5. This CDR3 has 14 amino acids.

In this sample, this clone turned up a few times. V gene TRBV19 combines with J gene TRBJ1-1; 10 bases are a match to TRBD1. V lost 4 bases and J lost 0; bases outside the gene matches: 8. Germline V gene lookup returns CDR1 LNHDA and CDR2 SQIVND (reference sequence). The length of the CDR3 is 17 residues. The CDR3 nucleotides read TGTGCCAGTAGTAGTAGGGACAGGGGAATCATGAACACTGAAGCTTTCTTT. This gives the protein CASSSRDRGIMNTEAFF.

This clone is medium-sized. V gene TRBV2 combines with J gene TRBJ2-5; no definite D call. The CDR3 contains 13 residues. Germline values: CDR1 SNHLY, CDR2 FYNNEI. Trimming took off 4 bases at V and 1 base at J, with 7 bases between the two ends. The DNA of the CDR3 is TGTGCCAGCAGTGTCGGAATCCAAGAGACCCAGTACTTC. Amino acids: CASSVGIQETQYF. Variable domain in full (rest from reference TRBV2 and TRBJ2-5): EPEVTQTPSHQVTQMGQEVILRCVPISNHLYFYWYRQILGQKVEFLVSFYNNEISEKSEIFDDQFSVERPDGSNFTLKIRSTKLEDSAMYFCASSVGIQETQYFGPGTRLLVL.

This clone is classed as medium-sized. This chain connects TRBV7-8 to TRBJ2-7; 12 positions match TRBD2. From germline, CDR1 is SGHVS and CDR2 FQNEAQ. The CDR3 is 17 residues long. Losses at the gene ends were 1 base for V and 5 bases for J; bases not matched to a gene: 9. This CDR3 is CASSLGVPGLAGNEQYF. CDR3 nucleotides: TGTGCCAGCAGCTTAGGGGTCCCCGGACTAGCGGGAAACGAGCAGTACTTC.

In its sample, this clone was seen many times. J is TRBJ2-2 and V is TRBV29-1; D call uncertain. The ends were cut back, 6 bases at V and 4 bases at J, with 12 bases in the middle. Looked up from germline, CDR1 is SQVTM and CDR2 is ANQGSEA. The CDR3 consists of 13 residues. CDR3 bases: TGCAGCGTCTCTGGCTCAGCCACCGGGGAGCTGTTTTTT. It specifies CSVSGSATGELFF.

In nucleotides, the CDR3 is TGCGCCAGCAGCTTTGTTGCAGGTTCCAACTATTTCTACACCTTC. Translating it yields CASSFVAGSNYFYTF. The chain carries TRBV5-1 and TRBJ1-2, with D uncertain. The CDR3 is 15 amino acids. Looked up from germline, CDR1 is SGHRS and CDR2 is YFSETQ. Trimming shortened V by 2 bases and J by 10 bases, and 21 bases separated the two germline ends.

This clone is medium-sized (0.01 to 0.1%) within its sample. The chain uses TRBV20-1 and TRBJ1-2; 8 bases line up with TRBD1. The CDR3 has 14 amino acids. CDR1 is DFQATT and CDR2 is SNEGSKA in the germline V gene (reference sequence). V lost 1 base and J lost 3; bases outside the gene matches: 4. In nucleotides, the CDR3 is TGCAGTGCTAGAGGTCAGGGGGCGGACTATGGCTACACCTTC. This translates into CSARGQGADYGYTF.

In its sample, this clone was seen a few times. The V and J genes are TRBV5-1 and TRBJ1-1; a possible D gene is TRBD1 (5 bases). The CDR3 length is 14 residues. The V and J ends lost 0 bases and 8 bases respectively, with 14 bases between them. Germline V gene data show CDR1 as SGHRS and CDR2 as YFSETQ. The CDR3 region is CASSLGGDGREAFF. The CDR3 DNA sequence: TGCGCCAGCAGCTTGGGTGGGGACGGCCGAGAAGCTTTCTTT.

The V call is TRBV30, the J call TRBJ1-1; D unclear. Per germline, CDR1 GTSNPN and CDR2 SVGIG (reference sequence). The V and J ends lost 2 bases and 6 bases respectively, with 13 bases between them. This CDR3 contains 13 residues. CDR3 coding DNA: TGTGCCTGGAGTCAGGTGGAGGACGCTGAAGCTTTCTTT. Protein sequence: CAWSQVEDAEAFF.

This clone was seen a handful of times. The V gene is TRBV20-1, the J gene TRBJ1-2; 9 nucleotides agree with TRBD1. The CDR3 has 13 amino acids. Germline V lookup: CDR1 DFQATT, CDR2 SNEGSKA (reference sequence). V dropped 6 bases and J dropped 7; count of bases not matched to a gene: 9. The CDR3 DNA is TGCAGTGCACGGGACAGGGATTGGAGTGGCTACACCTTC. It yields the protein CSARDRDWSGYTF.